A selection of T cell receptor beta chains follows, all from one sample in a study of PD-1 blockade in classical Hodgkin lymphoma. Sequenced by immunoSEQ multiplex PCR; TCRdb stores in-frame clones only, minus some. Counted here are about 50,000 clones, 88% occurring once; the ten biggest clones make up roughly 5%. The specimen was peripheral blood mononuclear cells (PBMCs), collected before the second cycle of nivolumab. These receptors were collected from a human donor with classical Hodgkin lymphoma. The CDR3 runs from the conserved cysteine through the conserved F or W. D genes are given only for firm matches. Not all rows give a size; the values are once, few, many and, for expanded clones, a class.

j_call: TRBJ1-3; d_call: -; clone_size: once; v_call: TRBV7-6; cdr3_aa: CASSLGSIPSSGNTIYF; cdr3_nt: TGTGCCAGCAGCTTAGGTTCGATACCGAGCTCTGGAAACACCATATATTTT
j_call: TRBJ1-5; d_call: TRBD1; clone_size: once; v_call: TRBV19; cdr3_aa: CASSIRGQGLSINQPQHF; cdr3_nt: TGTGCCAGTAGTATAAGGGGACAGGGTTTGAGTATCAATCAGCCCCAGCATTTT
j_call: TRBJ1-1; d_call: -; clone_size: -; v_call: TRBV5-1; cdr3_aa: CASSLVGVNTEAFF; cdr3_nt: TGCGCCAGCAGCTTGGTAGGGGTTAACACTGAAGCTTTCTTT
j_call: TRBJ1-4; d_call: -; clone_size: -; v_call: TRBV7-8; cdr3_aa: CASSLGSGMKTFF; cdr3_nt: TGTGCCAGCAGCCTCGGGTCAGGGATGAAGACTTTTTTT
j_call: TRBJ2-7; d_call: TRBD1; clone_size: -; v_call: TRBV18; cdr3_aa: CASSPIGQGAHEQYF; cdr3_nt: TGTGCCAGCTCACCTATTGGGCAGGGGGCCCACGAGCAGTACTTC
j_call: TRBJ1-2; d_call: TRBD1; clone_size: -; v_call: TRBV4-1; cdr3_aa: CASSRLRDRDPYGYTF; cdr3_nt: TGCGCCAGCAGCCGGCTCCGGGACAGGGACCCCTATGGCTACACCTTC
j_call: TRBJ1-4; d_call: -; clone_size: -; v_call: TRBV5-1; cdr3_aa: CASSFAAPLNEKLFF; cdr3_nt: TGCGCCAGCAGCTTCGCAGCTCCCCTTAATGAAAAACTGTTTTTT
j_call: TRBJ1-4; d_call: TRBD1; clone_size: -; v_call: TRBV5-1; cdr3_aa: CASSPGTGGREKLFF; cdr3_nt: TGCGCCAGCAGCCCAGGGACAGGGGGCCGGGAAAAACTGTTTTTT
j_call: TRBJ2-7; d_call: TRBD2; clone_size: -; v_call: TRBV10-3; cdr3_aa: CAIRGDKLAGVHYEQYF; cdr3_nt: TGTGCCATCAGGGGAGACAAACTAGCGGGAGTCCACTACGAGCAGTACTTC
j_call: TRBJ2-7; d_call: TRBD1; clone_size: -; v_call: TRBV11-2; cdr3_aa: CASSLGQGSSYEQYF; cdr3_nt: TGTGCCAGCAGCTTAGGACAGGGGAGCTCCTACGAGCAGTACTTC
j_call: TRBJ2-6; d_call: TRBD1; clone_size: -; v_call: TRBV5-1; cdr3_aa: CASSLGTGGTGANVLTF; cdr3_nt: TGCGCCAGCAGCTTGGGGACAGGGGGAACTGGGGCCAACGTCCTGACTTTC
j_call: TRBJ1-1; d_call: TRBD1; clone_size: -; v_call: TRBV7-6; cdr3_aa: CASSPSTGEGTEAFF; cdr3_nt: TGTGCCAGCAGCCCTTCGACAGGGGAGGGCACTGAAGCTTTCTTT
j_call: TRBJ1-5; d_call: TRBD1; clone_size: -; v_call: TRBV28; cdr3_aa: CASSITDREHQPQHF; cdr3_nt: TGTGCCAGCAGCATCACGGACAGGGAACATCAGCCCCAGCATTTT
j_call: TRBJ2-7; d_call: TRBD1; clone_size: -; v_call: TRBV6-5; cdr3_aa: CASGTGRILGEQYF; cdr3_nt: TGTGCCAGCGGGACAGGGAGGATTCTGGGGGAGCAGTACTTC
j_call: TRBJ2-2; d_call: -; clone_size: -; v_call: TRBV6-6; cdr3_aa: CASSSGELFF; cdr3_nt: TGTGCCAGCAGTTCCGGGGAGCTGTTTTTT
j_call: TRBJ1-1; d_call: -; clone_size: -; v_call: TRBV28; cdr3_aa: CASSLGGGGTEAFF; cdr3_nt: TGTGCCAGCAGTTTAGGGGGTGGAGGCACTGAAGCTTTCTTT
j_call: TRBJ2-3; d_call: -; clone_size: -; v_call: TRBV9; cdr3_aa: CASSAGTTDTQYF; cdr3_nt: TGTGCCAGCAGCGCGGGGACAACAGATACGCAGTATTTT
j_call: TRBJ1-4; d_call: -; clone_size: -; v_call: TRBV5-1; cdr3_aa: CASSFGRTREKLFF; cdr3_nt: TGCGCCAGCAGCTTCGGCAGAACAAGGGAAAAACTGTTTTTT
j_call: TRBJ2-2; d_call: -; clone_size: -; v_call: TRBV6-1; cdr3_aa: CASSEVQTGTNTGELFF; cdr3_nt: TGTGCCAGCAGTGAAGTACAGACAGGAACTAACACCGGGGAGCTGTTTTTT
j_call: TRBJ1-2; d_call: -; clone_size: -; v_call: TRBV7-8; cdr3_aa: CASSYNSFYGYTF; cdr3_nt: TGTGCCAGCAGCTATAATTCTTTCTATGGCTACACCTTC
j_call: TRBJ2-2; d_call: -; clone_size: -; v_call: TRBV5-1; cdr3_aa: CASSLGPVNTGELFF; cdr3_nt: TGCGCCAGCAGCTTGGGTCCAGTGAACACCGGGGAGCTGTTTTTT
j_call: TRBJ1-2; d_call: TRBD1; clone_size: few; v_call: TRBV2; cdr3_aa: CASRKGGQSYGYTF; cdr3_nt: TGTGCCAGCCGGAAGGGGGGACAGAGCTATGGCTACACCTTC
j_call: TRBJ2-7; d_call: TRBD1; clone_size: -; v_call: TRBV5-1; cdr3_aa: CATSRTGGYEQYF; cdr3_nt: TGCGCCACTTCCAGGACAGGGGGCTACGAGCAGTACTTC
j_call: TRBJ1-2; d_call: -; clone_size: once; v_call: TRBV19; cdr3_aa: CASSINWRPYGYTF; cdr3_nt: TGTGCCAGTAGTATTAACTGGCGTCCCTATGGCTACACCTTC
j_call: TRBJ2-5; d_call: TRBD1; clone_size: -; v_call: TRBV5-1; cdr3_aa: CASSQTGTSTTQYF; cdr3_nt: TGCGCCAGCAGCCAGACAGGGACCAGTACGACCCAGTACTTC
j_call: TRBJ2-5; d_call: -; clone_size: -; v_call: TRBV18; cdr3_aa: CASSNQETQYF; cdr3_nt: TGTGCCAGCTCCAACCAAGAGACCCAGTACTTC
j_call: TRBJ1-2; d_call: -; clone_size: -; v_call: TRBV30; cdr3_aa: CAWRSYGYTF; cdr3_nt: TGTGCCTGGAGGAGTTATGGCTACACCTTC
j_call: TRBJ2-5; d_call: -; clone_size: -; v_call: TRBV5-1; cdr3_aa: CASTVAETQYF; cdr3_nt: TGCGCCAGTACTGTGGCAGAGACCCAGTACTTC
j_call: TRBJ1-1; d_call: -; clone_size: -; v_call: TRBV28; cdr3_aa: CASSGSGPGNTEAFF; cdr3_nt: TGTGCCAGCAGCGGTTCGGGGCCAGGGAACACTGAAGCTTTCTTT
j_call: TRBJ2-3; d_call: TRBD2; clone_size: -; v_call: TRBV30; cdr3_aa: CAWSPRGGTDTQYF; cdr3_nt: TGTGCCTGGAGTCCCCGGGGGGGCACAGATACGCAGTATTTT
j_call: TRBJ2-3; d_call: -; clone_size: few; v_call: TRBV4-1; cdr3_aa: CASSQEISIVLDTQYF; cdr3_nt: TGCGCCAGCAGCCAAGAGATTAGCATCGTCCTAGATACGCAGTATTTT
j_call: TRBJ2-5; d_call: -; clone_size: -; v_call: TRBV19; cdr3_aa: CASWGRGETQYF; cdr3_nt: TGTGCCAGCTGGGGACGGGGCGAGACCCAGTACTTC
j_call: TRBJ1-5; d_call: TRBD1; clone_size: few; v_call: TRBV2; cdr3_aa: CASSEGQGSQPQHF; cdr3_nt: TGTGCCAGCAGTGAGGGACAGGGTAGTCAGCCCCAGCATTTT
j_call: TRBJ1-3; d_call: -; clone_size: -; v_call: TRBV28; cdr3_aa: CASRGTGRSGNTIYF; cdr3_nt: TGTGCCAGCAGGGGAACAGGACGCTCTGGAAACACCATATATTTT
j_call: TRBJ2-5; d_call: TRBD1; clone_size: -; v_call: TRBV5-8; cdr3_aa: CASSLGLGQGVPAQETQYF; cdr3_nt: TGTGCCAGCAGCTTGGGGCTGGGACAGGGGGTACCGGCCCAAGAGACCCAGTACTTC
j_call: TRBJ2-7; d_call: -; clone_size: once; v_call: TRBV10-2; cdr3_aa: CASSESYEQYF; cdr3_nt: TGCGCCAGCAGTGAGAGCTACGAGCAGTACTTC
j_call: TRBJ1-1; d_call: TRBD1; clone_size: few; v_call: TRBV6-5; cdr3_aa: CASSEQGGTEAFF; cdr3_nt: TGTGCCAGCAGCGAACAGGGGGGCACTGAAGCTTTCTTT
j_call: TRBJ2-7; d_call: -; clone_size: -; v_call: TRBV5-1; cdr3_aa: CASSLGPPISYEQYF; cdr3_nt: TGCGCCAGCAGCTTGGGGCCGCCTATCTCCTACGAGCAGTACTTC
j_call: TRBJ1-5; d_call: -; clone_size: -; v_call: TRBV18; cdr3_aa: CASSPGTSDQPQHF; cdr3_nt: TGTGCCAGCTCACCAGGGACATCAGATCAGCCCCAGCATTTT
j_call: TRBJ1-3; d_call: -; clone_size: -; v_call: TRBV7-9; cdr3_aa: CASSFPSSGNTIYF; cdr3_nt: TGTGCCAGCAGCTTTCCTAGCTCTGGAAACACCATATATTTT
j_call: TRBJ1-1; d_call: -; clone_size: -; v_call: TRBV7-9; cdr3_aa: CASNSIGVSGEAFF; cdr3_nt: TGTGCCAGCAACAGTATTGGGGTATCGGGGGAAGCTTTCTTT
j_call: TRBJ1-6; d_call: -; clone_size: -; v_call: TRBV5-1; cdr3_aa: CASSQTEGRSPLHF; cdr3_nt: TGCGCCAGCAGTCAGACGGAGGGTCGTTCACCCCTCCACTTT
j_call: TRBJ1-4; d_call: -; clone_size: -; v_call: TRBV6-5; cdr3_aa: CASSYSSGFNEKLFF; cdr3_nt: TGTGCCAGCAGTTACTCGTCGGGGTTTAATGAAAAACTGTTTTTT